Below are 26 T cell receptor beta chains sequenced from a single sample in a study of CD8 T cells in ankylosing spondylitis (dated by TCRdb to 2015 to 2018). Points the paper makes about the study in general: Blood from ankylosing spondylitis patients appeared to be characterized by a TCR beta motif composed of 7 to 9 highly homologous amino acid variants.

The antigens these receptors bind are not known. Receptors were amplified or captured by 5' RACE. Sequencing was performed on an Illumina HiSeq 2500. Starting from the raw public reads, TCRdb applied fastp trimming at Q25, assembled clones with MiXCR and retained in-frame beta chains. Rows are unified per CDR3 protein, each entry keeping the most common DNA and genes. The sample table records around 490,000 distinct CDR3 sequences; under 5.5% of these occur just once. The ten largest clones capture roughly 3.2% of the sample. Source material: blood, either unsorted or a sorted T cell fraction (not recorded which). The receptor source for this set is a male donor with ankylosing spondylitis.

This clonotype was detected ten times or more. V gene TRBV19 combines with J gene TRBJ2-2, with 10 bases lining up with TRBD1. Per the germline V gene, CDR1 is LNHDA and CDR2 is SQIVND (reference sequence). Losses at the gene ends were 7 bases for V and 4 bases for J; bases not matched to a gene: 9. CDR3 length: 16 residues. The CDR3 region is CASIRAGTGVTGELFF. For the CDR3, the DNA is TGTGCCAGTATCAGAGCCGGGACAGGGGTCACCGGGGAGCTGTTTTTT.

This clonotype showed up many times. This sequence joins TRBV10-3 and TRBJ2-2, with 8 bases aligning to TRBD1. With V trimmed by 9 bases and J by 3 bases, 3 bases remained unmatched. The V gene's germline CDR1 is ENHRY and CDR2 SYGVKD. This CDR3 is built from 13 residues. DNA for the CDR3: TGTGCCATACGGACAGGGTACACCGGGGAGCTGTTTTTT. Translating gives CAIRTGYTGELFF.

This clonotype was recorded many times. This chain links TRBV11-1 with TRBJ2-5, with 9 bases fitting TRBD1. V lost 7 bases to trimming and J lost 4 bases; unmatched junction nucleotides: 7. Germline CDR1 reads SGHAT; CDR2 reads FQDESV (reference sequence). The CDR3 has 14 amino acids. In DNA, the CDR3 is TGTGCCAGCAACCCCGGGACAGGGATAGAGACCCAGTACTTC. The encoded protein is CASNPGTGIETQYF.

This clonotype was counted at least ten times. The DNA of the CDR3 is TGTGCCAGCAGCCAATTCTACCCGTTACCTCCCACCTACGAGCAGTACTTC. It codes for CASSQFYPLPPTYEQYF. The chain has TRBV4-2 and TRBJ2-7; D not certain. The V gene's germline CDR1 is LGHNA and CDR2 YNFKEQ. V was clipped by 2 bases and J by 2 bases, with 19 bases between them. The CDR3 loop spans 17 amino acids.

The table lists this clonotype with many counts. The V call is TRBV27, the J call TRBJ1-2, with 8 bases identical to TRBD1. Germline trimming cut 6 bases from V and 5 bases from J; bases unmatched to any gene: 14. The CDR3 is 16 residues long. Germline V gene data show CDR1 as MNHEY and CDR2 as SMNVEV (reference sequence). The CDR3 loop reads CASSAMRDRRLYGYTF. In DNA, the CDR3 is TGTGCCAGCAGCGCAATGCGGGACAGGAGATTGTATGGCTACACCTTC.

In its sample, this clonotype was seen many times. The chain has TRBV5-1 and TRBJ2-2; 9 nucleotides line up with TRBD2. With V trimmed by 5 bases and J by 5 bases, 10 bases remained unmatched. The germline V gene encodes CDR1 SGHRS and CDR2 YFSETQ. The CDR3 has 16 residues. CDR3 bases: TGCGCCAGCAGTTACAATCCGGGACTAGCAACCGGGGAGCTGTTTTTT. Its translation: CASSYNPGLATGELFF. Full variable domain (outside the CDR3, taken from reference TRBV5-1 and TRBJ2-2): KAGVTQTPRYLIKTRGQQVTLSCSPISGHRSVSWYQQTPGQGLQFLFEYFSETQRNKGNFPGRFSGRQFSNSRSEMNVSTLELGDSALYLCASSYNPGLATGELFFGEGSRLTVL.

Ten or more counts support this clonotype. The chain links TRBV12-3 or TRBV12-4 to TRBJ2-4; D perhaps matches TRBD1 (6 bases). Trimming removed 5 bases from V and 0 bases from J, with 20 bases in between. CDR3 length equals 18 residues. As DNA, the CDR3 is TGTGCCAGCAGTCTCTCAGGGGCCGATGTCTCAGCCAAAAACATTCAGTACTTC. Residues: CASSLSGADVSAKNIQYF.

This clonotype showed up many times. The CDR3 DNA reads TGCAGCGCTAGTCTCGAAGGGCCCGGCACTGAAGCTTTCTTT. Residues: CSASLEGPGTEAFF. This chain joins TRBV29-1 and TRBJ1-1; D is uncertain. V gave up 7 bases and J gave up 4 bases, with 19 bases separating them. The CDR3 has 14 amino acids. Germline lookup yields CDR1 SQVTM and CDR2 ANQGSEA.

The rearrangement uses TRBV10-3 and TRBJ1-2, with TRBD1 matching over 7 bases. Germline V gene data show CDR1 as ENHRY and CDR2 as SYGVKD. V was pared by 3 bases and J by 1 base, with 11 bases of the junction left unmatched. This CDR3 region has 17 residues. CDR3 amino acids: CAISDVRQGTYNYGYTF. Here the CDR3 DNA reads TGTGCCATCAGTGACGTAAGACAGGGAACGTATAACTATGGCTACACCTTC.

The chain recombines TRBV4-3 with TRBJ2-1; 9 positions match TRBD2. V was clipped by 0 bases and J by 6 bases; unmatched bases: 6. The CDR3 loop spans 16 amino acids. Per germline, CDR1 LGHNA and CDR2 YSLEER. The CDR3 spells CASSQDLRGGPNEQFF. In nucleotides, the CDR3 is TGCGCCAGCAGCCAAGATTTGCGGGGGGGCCCCAATGAGCAGTTCTTC.

This clonotype was picked up a small number of times. This chain links TRBV5-1 with TRBJ2-6; D assignment may be TRBD1 or TRBD2 (5 bases each). This CDR3 comprises 19 residues. CDR1 SGHRS and CDR2 YFSETQ come from the germline V gene. Trimming took off 4 bases at V and 2 bases at J, with 22 bases between the two ends. CDR3: CASSEPTATPGTGANVLTF. As DNA, the CDR3 is TGCGCCAGCAGCGAGCCGACAGCTACGCCGGGGACTGGGGCCAACGTCCTGACTTTC.

This clonotype has at least ten counts. The chain carries TRBV5-1 and TRBJ1-2; the D is unclear. V was clipped by 4 bases and J by 4 bases, with 20 bases between them. Germline-derived CDR1 and CDR2 are SGHRS and YFSETQ. This CDR3 has 16 amino acids. The CDR3 protein is CASSLLLGRRSYGYTF. The CDR3 region has the DNA TGCGCCAGCAGCCTCTTACTGGGAAGGCGTTCCTATGGCTACACCTTC.

This clonotype was counted at least ten times. The rearrangement links TRBV5-1 to TRBJ2-3; 10 bases map to TRBD2. Germline CDR1 reads SGHRS; CDR2 reads YFSETQ. V lost 2 bases and J lost 2; bases outside the gene matches: 8. This CDR3 is 17 amino acids long. CDR3 DNA sequence: TGCGCCAGCAGCTTATCCCCTGGACTAGCGGTCACAGATACGCAGTATTTT. Translated, it gives CASSLSPGLAVTDTQYF.

This chain joins TRBV20-1 and TRBJ2-5; 10 bases match TRBD2. V lost 4 bases to trimming and J lost 4 bases; unmatched junction nucleotides: 9. Per germline, CDR1 DFQATT and CDR2 SNEGSKA (reference sequence). This CDR3 has 15 amino acids. CDR3: CSAINPTSGVETQYF. DNA for the CDR3: TGCAGTGCTATTAACCCTACTAGCGGGGTAGAGACCCAGTACTTC.

The V gene is TRBV7-2, the J gene TRBJ1-6; D gene uncertain. Germline V gives CDR1 SGHTA, CDR2 FQGNSA. This CDR3 is built from 15 residues. V lost 1 base and J lost 7, with 11 bases in between. The CDR3 DNA reads as TGTGCCAGCAGCTTAGTTGCTCGGGTGAATTCACCCCTCCACTTT. This sequence encodes CASSLVARVNSPLHF.

This clonotype turned up a few times. The chain combines TRBV12-5 with TRBJ2-2, with D possibly being TRBD1 (5 bases). There are 16 residues in the CDR3. Germline lookup yields CDR1 LGHNT and CDR2 FRNRAP. Trimming removed 7 bases from V and 3 bases from J, with 18 bases in between. The CDR3 DNA reads TGTGCTAGTGCCTCGACAAGTCTCAGGGACACCGGGGAGCTGTTTTTT. It specifies CASASTSLRDTGELFF.

This clonotype was counted ten times or more. In DNA form, the CDR3 reads TGTGCCAGCAGTACTTGGGGACTAGCGGGAGGGGATGAGCAGTTCTTC. Translation: CASSTWGLAGGDEQFF. The rearrangement joins TRBV12-3 or TRBV12-4 to TRBJ2-1, with TRBD2 identical over 16 bases. V lost 5 bases and J lost 8; bases outside the gene matches: 6. This CDR3 comprises 16 residues.

The V gene is TRBV20-1, the J gene TRBJ2-5; possibly TRBD1 for D (7 bases). The CDR3 has 15 residues. CDR1 and CDR2 (germline): DFQATT, SNEGSKA (reference sequence). The CDR3 is CCFWGQGGYQETQYF. Written as DNA, the CDR3 is TGCTGCTTCTGGGGCCAGGGGGGTTATCAAGAGACCCAGTACTTC.

This clonotype came up many times. This chain connects TRBV10-3 to TRBJ1-2; 8 bases align to TRBD1. J was trimmed by 7 bases and V by 3 bases; bases with no gene match: 7. Germline CDR1 and CDR2: ENHRY and SYGVKD. This CDR3 is built from 14 residues. The CDR3 protein is CAISDTGGEVGYTF. CDR3 DNA: TGTGCCATCAGTGACACAGGGGGGGAGGTTGGCTACACCTTC.

This clonotype was observed many times. This chain joins TRBV15 and TRBJ1-4; D is undetermined. The V end was cut by 1 base, the J end by 2 bases, with 5 bases between. The CDR3 sequence is 14 residues long. The germline gives CDR1 LNHNV, CDR2 YYDKDF (reference sequence). The CDR3 coding sequence is TGTGCCACCAGCAGAGGACGGACTAATGAAAAACTGTTTTTT. It is translated as CATSRGRTNEKLFF.

This clonotype was detected many times. The chain is built from TRBV20-1 and TRBJ2-7; 9 bases line up with TRBD2. The CDR3 contains 15 residues. V dropped 3 bases and J dropped 1; count of bases not matched to a gene: 7. CDR1 and CDR2 from the germline V gene are DFQATT and SNEGSKA (reference sequence). Written as DNA, the CDR3 is TGCAGTGCTAGCCCCAGCGGGAGGCCATCCTACGAGCAGTACTTC. Protein: CSASPSGRPSYEQYF.

This clonotype has just a few counts. The chain's CDR3 is CSARVIPISDNEQFF. CDR3 nucleotides: TGCAGTGCTAGAGTGATACCTATAAGCGACAATGAGCAGTTCTTC. This chain links TRBV20-1 with TRBJ2-1; D gene unclear. V shed 1 base and J shed 5 bases, with 15 bases lying between them. Germline V gene sequence: CDR1 DFQATT, CDR2 SNEGSKA (reference sequence). This CDR3 region has 15 residues.

At least ten counts were recorded for this clonotype. The chain combines TRBV5-1 with TRBJ1-2; D gene unclear. V was cut by 0 bases and J by 4 bases, with 13 bases left in between. This CDR3 is 15 amino acids long. The germline CDR1 and CDR2 sequences are SGHRS and YFSETQ. The CDR3 nucleotides are TGCGCCAGCAGCTTGGGGCACCGCTCCCTCTATGGCTACACCTTC. Translated, it gives CASSLGHRSLYGYTF.

This clonotype was recorded many times. CDR3 loop: CASSYPKYLGQPQHF. In nucleotides, the CDR3 is TGTGCCAGCAGTTACCCGAAGTATCTGGGTCAGCCCCAGCATTTT. The rearrangement joins TRBV6-2 or TRBV6-3 to TRBJ1-5, with D hard to call. The V and J ends lost 2 bases and 6 bases respectively, with 14 bases between them. Germline V CDR1 and CDR2: MNHEY, SVGEGT. CDR3 length: 15 amino acids.

This clonotype was counted between two and nine times. This chain connects TRBV7-2 to TRBJ1-2, with D possibly being TRBD1 (5 bases). The V end lost 2 bases, the J end lost 7 bases, and 14 bases lay between the germline ends. The CDR3 consists of 14 residues. CDR1 is SGHTA and CDR2 is FQGNSA in the germline V gene. CDR3 nucleotide sequence: TGTGCCAGCAGCTTAAATGCAGTCGGGGGTGGCTACACCTTC. This gives the protein CASSLNAVGGGYTF.

This clonotype was recorded at least ten times. CDR3 in amino acids: CASTGALGTEAFF. CDR3 sequence (DNA): TGTGCCAGCACCGGGGCGCTAGGCACTGAAGCTTTCTTT. The rearrangement links TRBV12-3 or TRBV12-4 to TRBJ1-1; D is possibly TRBD1 (5 bases). CDR3 length equals 13 residues. The germline V and J ends were trimmed by 7 bases and 4 bases, with 13 bases remaining between them.